This is a list of T cell receptor beta chains from one sample in a study of blood T cell repertoires in COVID-19. TCRdb's copy holds only in-frame clones and misses some; the assay was immunoSEQ multiplex PCR. The sample shows roughly 250,000 clones, roughly 88% of them seen only once. Material: PBMCs or T cells enriched from blood (not recorded which). The receptors originated from a woman aged 45 to 65 who had recovered from COVID-19. Each CDR3 is given with its conserved first and last residue. D genes are given only for firm matches. Rows may omit the clone size; those that give it use once, few, many or a size class.

D gene	V gene	J gene	clone size	CDR3 protein	CDR3 DNA
TRBD1	TRBV2	TRBJ2-7	NA	CASSPQGAGQYF	TGTGCCAGCAGTCCCCAGGGGGCAGGGCAGTACTTC
TRBD1	TRBV9	TRBJ1-3	NA	CASSVDLVVGQGRFGNTIYF	TGTGCCAGCAGCGTAGACCTGGTTGTGGGACAGGGAAGGTTTGGAAACACCATATATTTT
NA	TRBV6-5	TRBJ1-5	NA	CASSQGSDALPQHF	TGTGCCAGCAGCCAGGGCTCCGATGCCCTGCCCCAGCATTTT
NA	TRBV28	TRBJ1-2	NA	CASRITESYGYTF	TGTGCCAGCAGGATCACAGAAAGCTATGGCTACACCTTC
TRBD1	TRBV9	TRBJ2-3	NA	CASSARGQDTQYF	TGTGCCAGCAGCGCCAGGGGGCAAGATACGCAGTATTTT
TRBD2	TRBV4-1	TRBJ2-2	few	CASSHGLAEPFDNTGELFF	TGCGCCAGCAGCCACGGACTAGCGGAGCCGTTCGACAACACCGGGGAGCTGTTTTTT
TRBD2	TRBV11-2	TRBJ2-7	NA	CASSAGLAGVF	TGTGCCAGCAGCGCGGGACTAGCGGGGGTATTC
TRBD1	TRBV28	TRBJ2-7	NA	CASSWPGQGPYEQYF	TGTGCCAGCAGTTGGCCGGGACAGGGTCCCTACGAGCAGTACTTC
NA	TRBV15	TRBJ2-7	once	CATSIERWYEQYF	TGTGCCACCAGCATAGAGAGGTGGTACGAGCAGTACTTC
NA	TRBV6-1	TRBJ1-2	once	CASSEPREVDRKDYGYTF	TGTGCCAGCAGTGAACCCCGAGAGGTAGATAGAAAGGACTATGGCTACACCTTC
TRBD1	TRBV9	TRBJ2-3	NA	CASSPGGGGQGTDTQYF	TGTGCCAGCAGCCCAGGGGGTGGGGGACAGGGAACAGATACGCAGTATTTT
TRBD1	TRBV2	TRBJ2-5	NA	CASSVDRTQETQYF	TGTGCCAGCAGTGTGGACAGGACCCAAGAGACCCAGTACTTC
NA	TRBV12-3/TRBV12-4	TRBJ2-7	NA	CASSPGPTGEQYF	TGTGCCAGCAGCCCCGGCCCTACGGGGGAGCAGTACTTC
NA	TRBV4-1	TRBJ2-3	NA	CASSQPGLVTDTQYF	TGCGCCAGCAGCCAACCGGGACTGGTCACAGATACGCAGTATTTT
TRBD1	TRBV27	TRBJ1-6	NA	CASSPRRGQGDSPLHF	TGTGCCAGCAGTCCTCGAAGGGGACAGGGCGATTCACCCCTCCACTTT
NA	TRBV7-9	TRBJ2-2	NA	CASSPSRDTGELFF	TGTGCCAGCAGCCCGTCGAGGGACACCGGGGAGCTGTTTTTT
NA	TRBV9	TRBJ2-3	once	CASSLTPLADTQYF	TGTGCCAGCAGCCTCACACCTCTGGCAGATACGCAGTATTTT
TRBD1	TRBV3-1/TRBV3-2	TRBJ2-5	NA	CASSQPGQGKETQYF	TGTGCCAGCAGCCAACCTGGACAGGGAAAAGAGACCCAGTACTTC
TRBD1	TRBV19	TRBJ1-5	NA	CASSAGTGYNQPQHF	TGTGCCAGTAGTGCCGGGACAGGGTACAATCAGCCCCAGCATTTT
NA	TRBV29-1	TRBJ2-2	NA	CSVGLLGETGELFF	TGCAGCGTTGGTTTATTGGGAGAGACCGGGGAGCTGTTTTTT
TRBD2	TRBV27	TRBJ2-1	NA	CASGFREGPYNEQFF	TGTGCCAGCGGATTCCGGGAGGGCCCCTACAATGAGCAGTTCTTC
TRBD1	TRBV5-1	TRBJ2-7	once	CASSPPDRATYEQYF	TGCGCCAGCAGCCCCCCGGACAGGGCCACCTACGAGCAGTACTTC
TRBD1	TRBV27	TRBJ2-7	NA	CASSDRGHEQYF	TGTGCCAGCAGTGACAGGGGCCACGAGCAGTACTTC
TRBD2	TRBV7-6	TRBJ2-1	NA	CASSPRLAGGLDEQFF	TGTGCCAGCAGCCCGAGACTAGCGGGAGGGTTAGATGAGCAGTTCTTC
TRBD1	TRBV7-9	TRBJ1-2	NA	CASSLDDRVGHTF	TGTGCCAGCAGCTTAGACGACAGGGTGGGACACACCTTC
TRBD2	TRBV10-3	TRBJ2-1	NA	CAIVSGRGSNEQFF	TGTGCCATCGTCAGCGGGAGAGGGAGCAATGAGCAGTTCTTC
NA	TRBV18	TRBJ2-3	NA	CASSPGGTDTQYF	TGTGCCAGCTCACCAGGAGGGACAGATACGCAGTATTTT
NA	TRBV27	TRBJ1-3	NA	CASTLRGGGGNTIYF	TGTGCCAGCACCCTTCGCGGTGGCGGTGGAAACACCATATATTTT
NA	TRBV15	TRBJ2-3	NA	CATSGDWGTDTQYF	TGTGCCACCAGCGGGGACTGGGGCACAGATACGCAGTATTTT
NA	TRBV28	TRBJ2-7	NA	CASSLFSKTGSYEQYF	TGTGCCAGCAGTTTGTTCTCGAAGACAGGCTCCTACGAGCAGTACTTC
TRBD1	TRBV27	TRBJ1-2	NA	CASSLGTAYGYTF	TGTGCCAGCAGTTTAGGGACAGCCTATGGCTACACCTTC
NA	TRBV27	TRBJ2-1	NA	CASSPLTGVDYNEQFF	TGTGCCAGCAGTCCCCTTACGGGGGTCGACTACAATGAGCAGTTCTTC
NA	TRBV3-1/TRBV3-2	TRBJ1-2	once	CASSQLSYSGNYGYTF	TGTGCCAGCAGCCAACTCAGTTACTCAGGAAACTATGGCTACACCTTC
TRBD2	TRBV28	TRBJ2-7	NA	CASSLAWDLGERGLAGALSYEQYF	TGTGCCAGCAGTTTAGCTTGGGACTTGGGGGAACGCGGACTAGCGGGTGCCCTGTCCTACGAGCAGTACTTC
TRBD1	TRBV2	TRBJ1-2	NA	CASSEALGTGGGYTF	TGTGCCAGCAGTGAAGCACTTGGGACAGGGGGTGGCTACACCTTC
TRBD2	TRBV29-1	TRBJ2-1	NA	CSALTSGRSHEQFF	TGCAGCGCACTGACTAGCGGGAGGTCCCATGAGCAGTTCTTC
NA	TRBV2	TRBJ1-1	NA	CASSEYTNTEAFF	TGTGCCAGCAGTGAATATACAAACACTGAAGCTTTCTTT
TRBD1	TRBV9	TRBJ1-2	NA	CASTLTGDSTNYGYTF	TGTGCCAGCACGTTGACAGGGGACTCCACTAACTATGGCTACACCTTC
NA	TRBV28	TRBJ1-5	NA	CASSLRPNQPQHF	TGTGCCAGCAGTTTGAGGCCCAATCAGCCCCAGCATTTT
TRBD2	TRBV6-2/TRBV6-3	TRBJ2-7	NA	CASSMREGLSYEQYF	TGTGCCAGCAGTATGCGGGAGGGCCTCTCCTACGAGCAGTACTTC
TRBD2	TRBV4-1	TRBJ2-3	NA	CASSQNGLAGGSTDTQYF	TGCGCCAGCAGCCAAAACGGACTAGCGGGAGGGAGCACAGATACGCAGTATTTT
TRBD2	TRBV3-1/TRBV3-2	TRBJ2-5	NA	CASSWTSGTPPYF	TGTGCCAGCAGTTGGACTAGCGGCACCCCACCGTACTTC
TRBD2	TRBV6-5	TRBJ2-1	NA	CASRIAGGPSDEQFF	TGTGCCAGCAGGATAGCGGGAGGGCCCTCAGATGAGCAGTTCTTC
TRBD2	TRBV7-9	TRBJ2-3	few	CASSREVEDTQYF	TGTGCCAGCAGCCGGGAGGTGGAAGATACGCAGTATTTT
TRBD1	TRBV7-9	TRBJ1-4	NA	CASSSNRGEKLFF	TGTGCCAGCAGCTCCAACAGGGGTGAAAAACTGTTTTTT
TRBD2	TRBV29-1	TRBJ2-7	NA	CSVAPRLAGDYEQYF	TGCAGCGTAGCCCCCCGGCTAGCGGGGGACTACGAGCAGTACTTC
NA	TRBV28	TRBJ1-1	few	CASTPPGVNTEAFF	TGTGCCAGCACCCCTCCCGGGGTGAACACTGAAGCTTTCTTT
NA	TRBV7-2	TRBJ2-2	NA	CASRLTGSRTGELFF	TGTGCCAGCAGACTTACGGGAAGTCGGACCGGGGAGCTGTTTTTT
NA	TRBV2	TRBJ2-7	NA	CASSVGGRLYEQYF	TGTGCCAGCAGTGTGGGGGGACGACTATACGAGCAGTACTTC
TRBD2	TRBV27	TRBJ2-5	once	CASSFRTSGKETQYF	TGTGCCAGCAGTTTCCGGACTAGCGGAAAAGAGACCCAGTACTTC
NA	TRBV9	TRBJ1-1	NA	CASSVMDSEAFF	TGTGCCAGCAGCGTAATGGACTCTGAAGCTTTCTTT
TRBD1	TRBV6-1	TRBJ1-3	NA	CASSEQGARNTIYF	TGTGCCAGCAGTGAACAGGGGGCTAGGAACACCATATATTTT
NA	TRBV7-3	TRBJ2-2	NA	CASSSERAGELFF	TGTGCCAGCAGCTCTGAGCGGGCCGGGGAGCTGTTTTTT
NA	TRBV4-1	TRBJ1-1	NA	CASSQGGGYLNTEAFF	TGCGCCAGCAGCCAAGGGGGAGGGTATCTGAACACTGAAGCTTTCTTT
NA	TRBV28	TRBJ2-7	once	CASSSPIKWGEVSSYEQYF	TGTGCCAGCAGTTCTCCAATCAAATGGGGGGAGGTGAGCTCCTACGAGCAGTACTTC
NA	TRBV25-1	TRBJ1-6	NA	CASSTLDSVNSPLHF	TGTGCCAGCAGTACACTTGACAGCGTTAATTCACCCCTCCACTTT
TRBD1	TRBV28	TRBJ1-4	NA	CASSPDRGTMEKLFF	TGTGCCAGCAGCCCAGACAGGGGCACTATGGAAAAACTGTTTTTT